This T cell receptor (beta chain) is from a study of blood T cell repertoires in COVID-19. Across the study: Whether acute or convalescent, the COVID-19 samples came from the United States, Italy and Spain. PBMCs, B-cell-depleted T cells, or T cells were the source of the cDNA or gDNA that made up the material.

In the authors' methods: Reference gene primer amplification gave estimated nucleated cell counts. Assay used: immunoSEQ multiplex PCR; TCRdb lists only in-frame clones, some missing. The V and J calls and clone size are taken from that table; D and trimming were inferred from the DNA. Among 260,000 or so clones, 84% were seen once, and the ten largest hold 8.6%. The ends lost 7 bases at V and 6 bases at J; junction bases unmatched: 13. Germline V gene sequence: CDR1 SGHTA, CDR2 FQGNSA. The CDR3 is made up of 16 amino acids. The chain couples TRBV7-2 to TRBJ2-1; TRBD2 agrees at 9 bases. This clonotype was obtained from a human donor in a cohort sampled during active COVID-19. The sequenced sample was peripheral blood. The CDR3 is CASTLAAGGPFNEQFF. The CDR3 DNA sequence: TGTGCCAGCACCCTAGCCGCGGGAGGGCCATTCAATGAGCAGTTCTTC.